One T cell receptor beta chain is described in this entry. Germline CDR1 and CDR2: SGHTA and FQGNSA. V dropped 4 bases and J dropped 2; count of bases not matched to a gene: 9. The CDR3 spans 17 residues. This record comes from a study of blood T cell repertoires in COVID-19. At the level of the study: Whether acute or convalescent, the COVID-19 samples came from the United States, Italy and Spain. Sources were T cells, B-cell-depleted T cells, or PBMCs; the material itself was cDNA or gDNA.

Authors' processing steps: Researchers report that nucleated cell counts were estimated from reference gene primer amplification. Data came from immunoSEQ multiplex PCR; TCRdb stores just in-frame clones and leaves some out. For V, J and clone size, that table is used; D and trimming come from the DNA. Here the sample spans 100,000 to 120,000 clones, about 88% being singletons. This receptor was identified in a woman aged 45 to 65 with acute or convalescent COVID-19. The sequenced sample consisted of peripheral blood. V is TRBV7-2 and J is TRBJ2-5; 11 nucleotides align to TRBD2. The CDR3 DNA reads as TGTGCCAGCAGCTCCCGAGCCGCTAGCGGGAGGCAAGAGACCCAGTACTTC. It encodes CASSSRAASGRQETQYF.